A selection of T cell receptor beta chains follows, all from one sample in a study of cytomegalovirus exposure and HLA in healthy donors. Measured with immunoSEQ multiplex PCR; TCRdb has only the in-frame clones, and not every one. The sample yields over 95,000 clones, 74% seen once. The sequenced sample was PBMCs. Receptors originate from a human donor in good health. The CDR3 runs from the conserved cysteine through the conserved F or W. A D gene is named only where the DNA matches it firmly. Only some rows state a clone size, as once, few, many or a class for expanded clones.

clone_size | d_call | j_call | v_call | cdr3_aa | cdr3_nt
. | . | TRBJ1-5 | TRBV27 | CASSFRQGGQPQHF | TGTGCCAGCAGTTTTAGGCAGGGAGGTCAGCCCCAGCATTTT
. | TRBD2 | TRBJ2-7 | TRBV7-6 | CASSLGGLAEEYF | TGTGCCAGCAGCTTAGGGGGACTAGCGGAAGAGTACTTC
. | TRBD1 | TRBJ1-1 | TRBV18 | CASSLGTAQAFF | TGTGCCAGCTCACTCGGGACAGCCCAAGCTTTCTTT
. | . | TRBJ2-2 | TRBV7-3 | CASSLSNTGELFF | TGTGCCAGCAGCCTCTCGAACACCGGGGAGCTGTTTTTT
. | TRBD2 | TRBJ2-5 | TRBV7-2 | CASSVGTSGVFETQYF | TGTGCCAGCAGCGTGGGGACTAGCGGGGTGTTCGAGACCCAGTACTTC
. | . | TRBJ1-1 | TRBV4-2 | CASSQDPHLRGAEAFF | TGTGCCAGCAGCCAAGATCCCCACTTACGCGGCGCTGAAGCTTTCTTT
. | . | TRBJ1-6 | TRBV4-1 | CASSPRAFNSPLHF | TGCGCCAGCAGCCCAAGAGCGTTTAATTCACCCCTCCACTTT
few | . | TRBJ1-5 | TRBV4-1 | CASSQAEGGNQPQHF | TGCGCCAGCAGCCAAGCCGAGGGCGGCAATCAGCCCCAGCATTTT
once | . | TRBJ1-2 | TRBV7-8 | CASSPDTAYGYTF | TGTGCCAGCAGCCCAGACACTGCCTATGGCTACACCTTC
. | . | TRBJ2-3 | TRBV9 | CASSSRQITDTQYF | TGTGCCAGCAGCTCACGACAGATCACAGATACGCAGTATTTT
. | TRBD1 | TRBJ2-5 | TRBV28 | CASSPLRTGIEETQYF | TGTGCCAGCAGTCCACTTCGGACAGGGATAGAAGAGACCCAGTACTTC
. | . | TRBJ1-5 | TRBV6-5 | CASSRRREGNQPQHF | TGTGCCAGCAGCAGGAGAAGGGAGGGCAATCAGCCCCAGCATTTT
. | . | TRBJ1-2 | TRBV6-1 | CASNQRGALGYGYTF | TGTGCCAGTAACCAACGGGGGGCGCTGGGCTATGGCTACACCTTC
. | TRBD1 | TRBJ2-7 | TRBV2 | CASSGQGASYEQYF | TGTGCCAGCAGCGGACAGGGGGCCTCCTACGAGCAGTACTTC
once | TRBD1 | TRBJ1-2 | TRBV14 | CASSLTGSYGYTF | TGTGCCAGCAGCCTGACAGGGAGCTATGGCTACACCTTC
. | TRBD2 | TRBJ2-7 | TRBV5-1 | CASSSGGGRYEQYF | TGCGCCAGCAGCTCAGGCGGGGGGCGCTACGAGCAGTACTTC
. | TRBD2 | TRBJ2-7 | TRBV6-7 | CATSPTSGPSYEQYF | TGTGCCACCTCCCCCACTAGCGGCCCCTCCTACGAGCAGTACTTC
. | TRBD1 | TRBJ2-7 | TRBV7-9 | CASSLGGTGGHEQYF | TGTGCCAGCAGCTTAGGGGGGACAGGGGGCCACGAGCAGTACTTC
. | TRBD2 | TRBJ2-2 | TRBV7-9 | CASSSPTSGREAGELFF | TGTGCCAGCAGCTCGCCGACTAGCGGGAGGGAGGCCGGGGAGCTGTTTTTT
. | . | TRBJ2-7 | TRBV6-6 | CASGAGLREQYF | TGTGCCAGCGGGGCAGGGCTGCGAGAGCAGTACTTC